This T cell receptor (beta chain) was sequenced in a study of T cells of healthy individuals. The V segment lost 3 bases and the J segment 0 bases; nucleotides outside the gene matches: 4. This CDR3 contains 15 residues. Germline CDR1 and CDR2: SQVTM and ANQGSEA. MiXCR, run by TCRdb on the 5' RACE reads, gives a single entry per CDR3 protein. Of about 100,000 distinct CDR3 sequences listed, approximately 15% are singletons. The origin of this receptor is a human donor in good health. This sequence joins TRBV29-1 and TRBJ2-1, with 8 bases lining up with TRBD2. The CDR3 region has the DNA TGCAGCGTTGAGGGCGGGGGGAGCTCCTACAATGAGCAGTTCTTC. Its protein is CSVEGGGSSYNEQFF.